The 15 T cell receptor beta chains presented below share a single source sample, sequenced in a study of immune cell composition in non-small cell lung cancer. Here immunoSEQ multiplex PCR was the method, and the copy in TCRdb shows in-frame clones only, minus some. The sample holds some 2,100 clones; about 91% are singletons and the top ten take approximately 3.7%. The sample was lung tumor tissue. Receptors were obtained from a human donor with non-small cell lung cancer.

The V call is TRBV28, the J call TRBJ2-7, with 9 nucleotides matching TRBD1. The CDR3 extends over 15 amino acids. With V trimmed by 4 bases and J by 9 bases, 13 bases remained unmatched. Germline loops: CDR1 MDHEN, CDR2 SYDVKM. Here the CDR3 DNA reads TGTGCCAGCAGTTCGTCTGAACAGGGGGCGTATGTGCAGTACTTC. This codes for CASSSSEQGAYVQYF.

In the case of this clone: The junction departs from germline at one end; a sequencing error may be responsible. The CDR3 spells CASSLIPQGALAF. The CDR3 coding sequence is TGTGCCAGCAGCTTAATCCCCCAGGGGGCCCTTGCATTT. This chain links TRBV7-2 with TRBJ1-1; 8 bases are a match to TRBD1. CDR1 and CDR2 from the germline V gene are SGHTA and FQGNSA. The CDR3 totals 13 residues.

The chain employs TRBV6-5 and TRBJ1-6; D uncertain. The germline V gene encodes CDR1 MNHEY and CDR2 SVGAGI. V shed 0 bases and J shed 4 bases, with 7 bases lying between them. The CDR3 length is 15 residues. CDR3 sequence (DNA): TGTGCCAGCAGTTACTCTTCCGAGTATAATTCACCCCTCCACTTT. It translates to CASSYSSEYNSPLHF.

This clone was observed a single time. The rearrangement uses TRBV11-2 and TRBJ2-1, with 8 bases that match TRBD2. From germline, CDR1 is SGHAT and CDR2 FQNNGV. The CDR3 is 16 amino acids. V lost 4 bases to trimming and J lost 8 bases; unmatched junction nucleotides: 13. The CDR3 region is CASSSALGSGEHEQFF. CDR3 nucleotides: TGTGCCAGCAGCTCGGCCCTCGGTAGCGGGGAGCATGAGCAGTTCTTC. Full variable domain (missing parts from reference TRBV11-2 and TRBJ2-1): EAGVAQSPRYKIIEKRQSVAFWCNPISGHATLYWYQQILGQGPKLLIQFQNNGVVDDSQLPKDRFSAERLKGVDSTLKIQPAKLEDSAVYLCASSSALGSGEHEQFFGPGTRLTVL.

The CDR3 is CASKAFPGSTNYGYTF. Written as DNA, the CDR3 is TGTGCCAGCAAGGCTTTTCCGGGATCCACCAACTATGGCTACACCTTC. The rearrangement joins TRBV27 to TRBJ1-2; D not certain. Germline CDR1 MNHEY, CDR2 SMNVEV (reference sequence). The CDR3 loop spans 16 amino acids. The ends were cut back, 7 bases at V and 2 bases at J, with 20 bases in the middle.

The V and J genes are TRBV28 and TRBJ1-5; no reliable D call. Trimming removed 10 bases from V and 2 bases from J, with 12 bases in between. CDR1 and CDR2 (germline): MDHEN, SYDVKM. The CDR3 has 13 amino acids. CDR3 DNA: TGTGCCACCCAAGAGGCGGGCAATCAGCCCCAGCATTTT. Protein sequence: CATQEAGNQPQHF. The full variable domain, in which reference TRBV28 and TRBJ1-5 provide the parts outside the CDR3, is DVKVTQSSRYLVKRTGEKVFLECVQDMDHENMFWYRQDPGLGLRLIYFSYDVKMKEKGDIPEGYSVSREKKERFSLILESASTNQTSMYLCATQEAGNQPQHFGDGTRLSIL.

V is TRBV6-5 and J is TRBJ1-1, with 8 nucleotides matching TRBD1. V lost 6 bases and J lost 4; bases outside the gene matches: 1. The length of the CDR3 is 12 residues. The germline gives CDR1 MNHEY, CDR2 SVGAGI. CDR3 sequence reads: CASRGQGTEAFF. CDR3 DNA sequence: TGTGCCAGCAGAGGACAGGGCACTGAAGCTTTCTTT.

The chain couples TRBV10-3 to TRBJ2-7, with no clear D. The CDR3 contains 14 residues. In germline, CDR1 is ENHRY, CDR2 SYGVKD. V was shortened by 0 bases and J by 0 bases, with 6 bases between the two germline ends. The CDR3 nucleotides are TGTGCCATCAGTGAGTCGGGCAACTCCTACGAGCAGTACTTC. It codes for CAISESGNSYEQYF.

The V call is TRBV19, the J call TRBJ1-2; TRBD1 aligns across 9 bases. CDR3 size: 15 residues. Germline lookup yields CDR1 LNHDA and CDR2 SQIVND (reference sequence). The V segment lost 7 bases and the J segment 2 bases; nucleotides outside the gene matches: 8. DNA for the CDR3: TGTGCCAGTACCACACCGGGACAGGGCAACTATGGCTACACCTTC. Translating it yields CASTTPGQGNYGYTF.

The V call is TRBV2, the J call TRBJ2-4, with 10 nucleotides matching TRBD1. V shed 6 bases, J shed 7 bases, and the junction held 12 bases outside the gene matches. There are 16 residues in the CDR3. Germline CDR1 reads SNHLY; CDR2 reads FYNNEI. This chain's CDR3 is CASRKDTGTGANIQYF. The CDR3 DNA reads TGTGCCAGCAGGAAGGACACCGGGACAGGGGCGAACATTCAGTACTTC.

Worth noting for this clone: A junction end diverges from the germline sequence, so it may reflect a read error. V gene TRBV5-1 combines with J gene TRBJ2-3; D perhaps matches TRBD2 (6 bases). CDR1 and CDR2 (germline): SGHRS, YFSETQ. This CDR3 has 16 residues. CDR3 in amino acids: CASSARLAGPTNTQYF. The CDR3 DNA reads TGCGCCAGCAGCGCCCGCCTTGCGGGGCCCACAAATACGCAGTATTTT.

The chain links TRBV21-1 to TRBJ2-6; the tabulated D call, TRBD1, remains unverified against the DNA. TRBV21-1 is reported as a pseudogene. The CDR3 extends over 21 amino acids. The DNA for the CDR3 is TGTGCCAGCAGCAAAGGGGTAGAGGAGAGAGGGGGAATCTCTGGGGCCAACGTCCTGACTTTC. The encoded protein is CASSKGVEERGGISGANVLTF.

The V and J genes are TRBV5-1 and TRBJ2-7, with 10 bases lining up with TRBD2. V lost 0 bases to trimming and J lost 3 bases; unmatched junction nucleotides: 9. CDR1 is SGHRS, CDR2 YFSETQ, per germline. CDR3 length: 17 residues. In nucleotides, the CDR3 is TGCGCCAGCAGCTTGGATTCTAGCGGGAGCAGATACTACGAGCAGTACTTC. It yields the protein CASSLDSSGSRYYEQYF.

The chain joins TRBV5-8 to TRBJ2-3; D uncertain. Trimming removed 0 bases at V and 2 bases at J, with 7 bases between. From germline, CDR1 is SGHTS and CDR2 YDEGEE. The CDR3 sequence is 14 residues long. The CDR3 DNA is TGTGCCAGCAGCTTGGACGGTAACACAGATACGCAGTATTTT. Translated: CASSLDGNTDTQYF.

The chain recombines TRBV7-2 with TRBJ2-4, with TRBD2 as a possible D gene (6 bases). The CDR3 length is 16 residues. Per germline, CDR1 SGHTA and CDR2 FQGNSA. V was trimmed by 2 bases and J by 3 bases, leaving 14 bases between them. The CDR3 nucleotides read TGTGCCAGCAGCTTAAGCGGAGGGTTCGGCAAAAACATTCAGTACTTC. This gives the protein CASSLSGGFGKNIQYF. The complete variable domain, with remaining parts taken from reference TRBV7-2 and TRBJ2-4, reads GAGVSQSPSNKVTEKGKDVELRCDPISGHTALYWYRQSLGQGLEFLIYFQGNSAPDKSGLPSDRFSAERTGGSVSTLTIQRTQQEDSAVYLCASSLSGGFGKNIQYFGAGTRLSVL.